This TCR beta chain was found in a study of post-analysis software for immune sequencing data. Study-level background: Some patients lacked subtype; others had relapsing-remitting, secondary progressive or progressive-relapsing disease. Study-wide points: In multiple sclerosis, normalized Chao1 diversity was significantly below that of controls. By F measure, samples from a shared preparation batch strongly co-clustered.

Prepared TCR beta cDNA libraries contained unique molecular identifiers. TCRdb independently ran MiXCR on the PCR reads; one entry per CDR3 protein. The sample records hundreds of thousands of distinct CDR3 sequences, roughly three fifths being singletons. This clonotype was counted between two and nine times. Its antigen is unknown. The sequenced material came from blood. This receptor was identified in a girl aged 2 to 9 with multiple sclerosis.

CDR3 DNA sequence: TGTGCCAGCAACCCCAACCGGCAGGCCTACGAGCAGTACTTC. It translates to CASNPNRQAYEQYF. The chain links TRBV7-2 to TRBJ2-7; D gene uncertain. The germline V gene has CDR1 SGHTA and CDR2 FQGNSA. Trimming removed 7 bases at V and 2 bases at J, with 15 bases between. This CDR3 is 14 amino acids long.